This entry lists 8 T cell receptor beta chains sequenced from one sample in a study of CD4 T cells in relation to SARS-CoV-2 and coronaviruses. Unexposed donor CD4+ T cells date from about 2010-2018, before the COVID-19 pandemic. TCRdb's copy holds only in-frame clones and misses some; the assay was immunoSEQ multiplex PCR. The data show approximately 70,000 clones, about 92% seen once. The specimen sequenced was naive CD4+ T cells from PBMCs. The subset denotes: naive CD4+ T cells isolated by negative enrichment. These receptors were collected from a human donor in good health.

V and J are TRBV7-3 and TRBJ1-1; 10 bases map to TRBD1. This CDR3 is 14 amino acids long. Germline lookup yields CDR1 SGHTA and CDR2 FQGTGA. V lost 3 bases, J lost 6 bases, and 4 bases stayed unmatched. Written as DNA, the CDR3 is TGTGCCAGCAGCTTGGGACAGGGGACCCCTGAAGCTTTCTTT. Translating gives CASSLGQGTPEAFF.

CDR3: CASSWGTGGYSPLHF. For the CDR3, the DNA is TGCGCCAGCAGCTGGGGGACAGGGGGCTATTCACCCCTCCACTTT. The chain employs TRBV5-1 and TRBJ1-6; 12 positions agree with TRBD1. With 3 bases clipped from V and 8 bases from J, the junction kept 3 bases outside the gene matches. The CDR3 totals 15 residues. Germline V gene lookup returns CDR1 SGHRS and CDR2 YFSETQ.

This rearrangement joins TRBV5-8 to TRBJ1-6; D is undetermined. Germline CDR1 is SGHTS and CDR2 is YDEGEE. This CDR3 is built from 14 residues. With 3 bases removed from V and 8 bases from J, the gap between germline ends came to 12 bases. Here the CDR3 reads CASSYSYGDSPLHF. CDR3 nucleotides: TGTGCCAGCAGCTACTCTTACGGGGATTCACCCCTCCACTTT.

This sequence joins TRBV3-1 (or the pseudogene TRBV3-2) and TRBJ1-4; 7 bases match TRBD1. CDR1 and CDR2 (germline): LGHDT, YNNKEL (reference sequence). Germline trimming cut 5 bases from V and 4 bases from J; bases unmatched to any gene: 7. This CDR3 comprises 15 residues. The CDR3 DNA sequence: TGTGCCAGCAGCAACGCCGGGACAGTTAATGAAAAACTGTTTTTT. Protein: CASSNAGTVNEKLFF.

The genes are TRBV6-6 and TRBJ2-4; 7 bases are shared with TRBD1. There are 14 residues in the CDR3. Per the germline V gene, CDR1 is MNHNY and CDR2 is SVGAGI (reference sequence). V trimming: 6 bases; J trimming: 3 bases; junction bases outside the gene matches: 5. CDR3: CASRKTGDKNIQYF. The CDR3 region has the DNA TGTGCCAGCAGGAAAACAGGGGACAAAAACATTCAGTACTTC.

V and J are TRBV19 and TRBJ1-4; 8 bases agree with TRBD1. V lost 6 bases to trimming and J lost 3 bases; unmatched junction nucleotides: 3. Germline V lookup: CDR1 LNHDA, CDR2 SQIVND (reference sequence). This CDR3 has 14 amino acids. CDR3 loop: CASRPTGANEKLFF. The CDR3 DNA sequence: TGTGCCAGTAGACCGACAGGGGCTAATGAAAAACTGTTTTTT. The variable domain in full, completed from reference TRBV19 and TRBJ1-4, reads DGGITQSPKYLFRKEGQNVTLSCEQNLNHDAMYWYRQDPGQGLRLIYYSQIVNDFQKGDIAEGYSVSREKKESFPLTVTSAQKNPTAFYLCASRPTGANEKLFFGSGTQLSVL.

The chain links TRBV7-9 to TRBJ2-2; D remains ambiguous. The CDR3 extends over 13 amino acids. Trimming removed 0 bases at V and 6 bases at J, with 5 bases between. The germline CDR1 and CDR2 sequences are SEHNR and FQNEAQ (reference sequence). This chain's CDR3 is CASSLALSGELFF. The CDR3 DNA follows: TGTGCCAGCAGCTTAGCCCTGTCCGGGGAGCTGTTTTTT.

The chain links TRBV9 to TRBJ2-6; D gene uncertain. From germline, CDR1 is SGDLS and CDR2 YYNGEE. The germline V and J ends were trimmed by 4 bases and 2 bases, with 4 bases remaining between them. The CDR3 runs to 13 residues. CDR3 loop: CASSFPGANVLTF. The CDR3 DNA follows: TGTGCCAGCAGCTTTCCTGGGGCCAACGTCCTGACTTTC.